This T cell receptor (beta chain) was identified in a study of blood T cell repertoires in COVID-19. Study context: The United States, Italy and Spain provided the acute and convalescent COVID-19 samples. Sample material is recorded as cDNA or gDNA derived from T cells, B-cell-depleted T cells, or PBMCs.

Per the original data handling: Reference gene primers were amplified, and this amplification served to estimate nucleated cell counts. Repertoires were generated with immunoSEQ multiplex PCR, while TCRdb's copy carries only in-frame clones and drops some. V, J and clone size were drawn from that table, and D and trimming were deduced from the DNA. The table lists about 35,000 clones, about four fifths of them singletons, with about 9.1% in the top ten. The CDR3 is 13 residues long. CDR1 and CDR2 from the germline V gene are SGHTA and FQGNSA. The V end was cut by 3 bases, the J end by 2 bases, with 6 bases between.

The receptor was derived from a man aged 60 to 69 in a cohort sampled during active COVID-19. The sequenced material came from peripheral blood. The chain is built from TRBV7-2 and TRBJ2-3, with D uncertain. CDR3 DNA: TGTGCCAGCAGCTTCGAACTCACAGATACGCAGTATTTT. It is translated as CASSFELTDTQYF.